The source of this T cell receptor (beta chain) is a study of identical twins. The table lists this clonotype with a few counts. What it binds is unknown. In TCRdb, the 5' RACE reads were re-called with MiXCR into one record per CDR3 protein. The sample records around 960,000 distinct CDR3 sequences, 10% to 15% being singletons. Findings and caveats of the study: Models underestimated out-of-frame TCR alpha sharing in monozygotic twins.

Germline CDR1 LNHNV, CDR2 YYDKDF (reference sequence). The CDR3 consists of 18 residues. V was clipped by 1 base and J by 2 bases; unmatched bases: 10. The sample also formed part of further work on yellow fever vaccine responses in identical twins.

Input material: PBMCs. The chain carries TRBV15 and TRBJ2-3; 9 bases map to TRBD2. This TCR was sampled from a woman aged 18-35 years in good health. For the CDR3, the DNA is TGTGCCACCAGCAGAGTCCTCTCTGGGACTAGCCCCACAGATACGCAGTATTTT. Translating gives CATSRVLSGTSPTDTQYF. The full variable domain, its missing parts supplied by reference TRBV15 and TRBJ2-3, is DAMVIQNPRYQVTQFGKPVTLSCSQTLNHNVMYWYQQKSSQAPKLLFHYYDKDFNNEADTPDNFQSRRPNTSFCFLDIRSPGLGDTAMYLCATSRVLSGTSPTDTQYFGPGTRLTVL.